The clone carrying this T cell receptor (beta chain) has a single count. The V gene lost 7 bases and the J gene lost 2 bases, with 6 bases spanning the gap. Germline values: CDR1 MDHEN, CDR2 SYDVKM. The CDR3 length is 12 residues. The data belong to a study of T cell changes during pregnancy in multiple sclerosis. Libraries were prepared by immunoSEQ multiplex PCR; TCRdb keeps only in-frame clonotypes and omits some of them. The table lists 80,000 to 100,000 clones, approximately 92% of them singletons. The rearrangement links TRBV28 to TRBJ1-5; D is uncertain. The sample consisted of peripheral blood, taken in the first trimester of pregnancy. The sequence was collected from a female donor with multiple sclerosis, enrolled in a pregnancy study. CDR3 DNA sequence: TGTGCCAGCACCTACGGCAATCAGCCCCAGCATTTT. The encoded protein is CASTYGNQPQHF.